The present T cell receptor (beta chain) was sequenced within a study of vaccination effects on CD4 cells after COVID-19. The study's findings and limits: Healthy vaccinees showed cross-reactivity with common cold coronaviruses in only 1 of 255 vaccine-induced clones.

Profiled with immunoSEQ multiplex PCR; TCRdb holds only in-frame clones, not every one. The sample includes 60,000 to 70,000 clones, roughly four fifths of them seen just once. On this clone: The target antigen is unknown.

The V end was cut by 0 bases, the J end by 14 bases, with 16 bases between. The CDR3 sequence is 14 residues long. CDR1 is LNHNV and CDR2 is YYDKDF in the germline V gene (reference sequence). The ViraFEST assay expanded antigen-specific CD4+ T cells with viral peptide pools before sequencing. Cells that had been cultured for approximately ten days were the source of isolated CD4+ T cells. The receptor was derived from a human donor who received a COVID-19 vaccine. The gene calls are TRBV15 and TRBJ1-4; D is ambiguous. This material consisted of CD4+ T cells from PBMCs cultured with HCoV-229E spike peptides, taken before COVID-19 vaccination. The CDR3 reads CATSRDRPVFSLFF. The CDR3 region has the DNA TGTGCCACCAGCAGAGACCGGCCGGTTTTTTCCCTGTTTTTT.